A selection of T cell receptor beta chains follows, all from one sample in a study of cytomegalovirus exposure and HLA in healthy donors. Repertoires were generated with immunoSEQ multiplex PCR, while TCRdb's copy carries only in-frame clones and drops some. The sample consists of 150,000 to 200,000 clones, about 78% of them appearing once. Sequenced: PBMCs. These TCRs come from a man aged 55 to 70 in good health and CMV-seronegative. CDR3s include the opening cysteine and the closing phenylalanine or tryptophan. Fields, in order: clone size, J gene, D gene, V gene, CDR3 protein, CDR3 DNA. D genes are given only for firm matches. The size field is filled for only some rows; it gives once, few, many or a size class.

>NA|TRBJ2-1|NA|TRBV19
CASSQGYNEQFF
TGTGCCAGTAGTCAGGGATACAATGAGCAGTTCTTC
>NA|TRBJ2-5|NA|TRBV19
CASSWAGEETQYF
TGTGCCAGTAGTTGGGCAGGGGAAGAGACCCAGTACTTC
>NA|TRBJ1-5|TRBD1|TRBV15
CATSRARDRENQPQHF
TGTGCCACCAGCAGAGCTAGAGACAGGGAGAATCAGCCCCAGCATTTT
>NA|TRBJ1-1|TRBD1|TRBV6-6
CASSRGQLQNTEAFF
TGTGCCAGCAGCAGGGGACAGCTCCAGAACACTGAAGCTTTCTTT
>NA|TRBJ2-5|TRBD1|TRBV19
CASSTGDRGRETQYF
TGTGCCAGTAGTACGGGGGACAGGGGAAGAGAGACCCAGTACTTC
>NA|TRBJ2-5|TRBD2|TRBV6-5
CASRPLAGGQETQYF
TGTGCCAGCAGACCCCTAGCGGGGGGACAAGAGACCCAGTACTTC
>NA|TRBJ1-6|TRBD1|TRBV9
CASSVGPPGTGLSSYNSPLHF
TGTGCCAGCAGCGTAGGTCCTCCTGGGACAGGTCTAAGCTCCTATAATTCACCCCTCCACTTT
>NA|TRBJ2-3|TRBD2|TRBV7-8
CASSYSGGYGTDTQYF
TGTGCCAGCAGTTATAGCGGGGGTTATGGCACAGATACGCAGTATTTT
>NA|TRBJ1-2|TRBD1|TRBV5-8
CALPRDRVGLSYGYTF
TGTGCCCTCCCCCGGGACAGGGTCGGTTTAAGCTATGGCTACACCTTC
>NA|TRBJ2-5|NA|TRBV28
CASSRGDQETQYF
TGTGCCAGCAGCAGGGGAGACCAAGAGACCCAGTACTTC
>NA|TRBJ2-7|TRBD1|TRBV29-1
CSVEDGDSPEQYF
TGCAGCGTTGAAGATGGGGACAGCCCCGAGCAGTACTTC
>NA|TRBJ2-1|TRBD2|TRBV9
CASTLGSGRGNEQFF
TGTGCCAGCACCCTGGGTAGCGGGAGGGGAAATGAGCAGTTCTTC
>NA|TRBJ1-6|NA|TRBV5-1
CASSLTPGADSPLHF
TGCGCCAGCAGCTTGACGCCAGGGGCGGATTCACCCCTCCACTTT
>NA|TRBJ2-7|TRBD2|TRBV7-9
CASSLWTSGDEQYF
TGTGCCAGCAGCTTATGGACTAGCGGGGACGAGCAGTACTTC
>NA|TRBJ2-5|NA|TRBV5-1
CASSLLGDLQETQYF
TGCGCCAGCAGCTTGTTAGGAGACCTCCAAGAGACCCAGTACTTC
>NA|TRBJ1-2|TRBD1|TRBV29-1
CSARTGDVSGYTF
TGCAGCGCCCGGACAGGGGACGTCTCTGGCTACACCTTC
>NA|TRBJ2-7|NA|TRBV6-1
CASSEYGQLIGARAGEQYF
TGTGCCAGCAGTGAATACGGACAGCTAATAGGGGCCCGGGCGGGTGAGCAGTACTTC
>once|TRBJ2-7|NA|TRBV7-9
CASSLEFGGSYEQYF
TGTGCCAGCAGCTTAGAGTTCGGGGGATCCTACGAGCAGTACTTC
>once|TRBJ2-7|TRBD1|TRBV10-3
CAINDGTGVYEQYF
TGTGCCATCAATGATGGGACAGGGGTTTACGAGCAGTACTTC
>NA|TRBJ2-3|NA|TRBV30
CAWSTREGRYTDTQYF
TGTGCCTGGAGTACCCGAGAAGGGAGATACACAGATACGCAGTATTTT
>NA|TRBJ1-6|TRBD1|TRBV19
CASSIEDRGNSPLHF
TGTGCCAGTAGTATCGAAGACAGGGGTAATTCACCCCTCCACTTT
>NA|TRBJ2-3|TRBD2|TRBV7-2
CASSLWLPTSGGSTDTQYF
TGTGCCAGCAGCTTATGGCTCCCGACTAGCGGGGGTTCCACAGATACGCAGTATTTT
>NA|TRBJ2-5|NA|TRBV14
CASSQLSSETQYF
TGTGCCAGCAGCCAACTAAGTTCAGAGACCCAGTACTTC
>NA|TRBJ1-1|NA|TRBV5-5
CASSLSQRNTEAFF
TGTGCCAGCAGCTTGTCACAGAGGAACACTGAAGCTTTCTTT
>NA|TRBJ2-5|TRBD1|TRBV2
CASSKDRVGETQYF
TGTGCCAGCAGCAAGGACAGGGTAGGAGAGACCCAGTACTTC
>few|TRBJ2-3|NA|TRBV6-5
CASSYRGQSTDTQYF
TGTGCCAGCAGTTACAGAGGACAGAGCACAGATACGCAGTATTTT
>NA|TRBJ1-5|NA|TRBV30
CAWSEQNNQPQHF
TGTGCCTGGAGTGAACAGAACAATCAGCCCCAGCATTTT
>few|TRBJ1-4|NA|TRBV12-5
CASGRGNFGEKLFF
TGTGCTAGTGGTCGGGGGAATTTCGGTGAAAAACTGTTTTTT
>NA|TRBJ2-1|TRBD2|TRBV2
CATSSFGGMRYNEQFF
TGTGCCACCTCCTCCTTCGGGGGGATGAGGTACAATGAGCAGTTCTTC
>NA|TRBJ2-5|NA|TRBV15
CATSKVRDYPEGAQYF
TGTGCCACCAGTAAAGTCCGGGACTACCCCGAGGGGGCCCAGTACTTC
>few|TRBJ2-5|TRBD2|TRBV5-1
CASSLMREQETQYF
TGCGCCAGCAGCTTGATGCGGGAGCAAGAGACCCAGTACTTC
>NA|TRBJ2-3|TRBD2|TRBV19
CASSFRTSGVLTDTQYF
TGTGCCAGTAGTTTTCGGACTAGCGGGGTGTTGACAGATACGCAGTATTTT
>NA|TRBJ2-3|NA|TRBV20-1
CSARRGDTQYF
TGCAGTGCCCGTAGGGGCGATACGCAGTATTTT
>NA|TRBJ1-5|NA|TRBV18
CASSPATGSNQPQHF
TGTGCCAGCTCACCGGCGACAGGTAGCAATCAGCCCCAGCATTTT
>NA|TRBJ2-5|TRBD1|TRBV4-3
CASSQASTGGSGTQYF
TGCGCCAGCAGCCAAGCTAGTACAGGGGGTAGCGGGACCCAGTACTTC
>many|TRBJ2-1|TRBD2|TRBV5-6
CASSFWLAGDEQFF
TGTGCCAGCAGCTTCTGGCTAGCGGGGGATGAGCAGTTCTTC
>few|TRBJ2-1|TRBD1|TRBV5-5
CASSRGTGNYNEQFF
TGTGCCAGCAGCCGGGGGACAGGGAACTACAATGAGCAGTTCTTC
>once|TRBJ1-2|NA|TRBV5-5
CASSPQWARGRGGYTF
TGTGCCAGCAGCCCACAGTGGGCCAGGGGAAGGGGTGGCTACACCTTC
>few|TRBJ2-1|TRBD2|TRBV7-9
CASSLNPSGRVIHEQFF
TGTGCCAGCAGCTTAAACCCCAGCGGGAGGGTGATCCATGAGCAGTTCTTC
>NA|TRBJ1-1|TRBD1|TRBV9
CASSVGTGVKMNTEAFF
TGTGCCAGCAGCGTCGGTACAGGGGTGAAGATGAACACTGAAGCTTTCTTT
>few|TRBJ1-2|NA|TRBV6-7
CASENRTSDGYTF
TGTGCCAGCGAAAATAGGACATCCGATGGCTACACCTTC
>once|TRBJ1-1|NA|TRBV2
CASREQAGSSYPFF
TGTGCCAGCAGGGAACAGGCGGGGTCATCCTATCCTTTCTTT
>few|TRBJ2-2|TRBD2|TRBV2
CASRAASGGSYTGELFF
TGTGCCAGCAGAGCGGCTAGCGGGGGGAGTTACACCGGGGAGCTGTTTTTT
>NA|TRBJ1-1|TRBD1|TRBV5-6
CASSIRTGAMNTEAFF
TGTGCCAGCAGTATAAGGACAGGGGCCATGAACACTGAAGCTTTCTTT
>NA|TRBJ2-5|NA|TRBV7-9
CASSLAPGQETQYF
TGTGCCAGCAGCTTAGCGCCCGGGCAAGAGACCCAGTACTTC
>few|TRBJ2-7|NA|TRBV5-6
CASRPDTNGEQYF
TGTGCCAGCAGGCCCGACACGAATGGCGAGCAGTACTTC
>NA|TRBJ1-2|NA|TRBV15
CATSRDRGVGYGYTF
TGTGCCACCAGCAGAGATAGGGGTGTGGGCTATGGCTACACCTTC
>NA|TRBJ2-3|NA|TRBV7-9
CASSLDSDTDTQYF
TGTGCCAGCAGCTTAGATTCAGACACAGATACGCAGTATTTT
>NA|TRBJ2-1|TRBD1|TRBV7-8
CASSLAQDRGNEQFF
TGTGCCAGCAGCTTAGCTCAAGACAGGGGAAATGAGCAGTTCTTC
>NA|TRBJ2-7|TRBD2|TRBV30
CIGREGLYEQYF
TGTATTGGCCGGGAGGGCCTCTACGAGCAGTACTTC
>NA|TRBJ2-3|TRBD1|TRBV6-1
CASSVTGTGVADTQYF
TGTGCCAGCAGTGTTACCGGGACAGGGGTCGCAGATACGCAGTATTTT
>few|TRBJ1-6|NA|TRBV19
CASSRVDRTDSPLHF
TGTGCCAGTAGCCGAGTTGACAGGACTGATTCACCCCTCCACTTT
>NA|TRBJ1-5|NA|TRBV2
CASKSKGGDQPQHF
TGTGCCAGCAAGAGTAAAGGGGGGGATCAGCCCCAGCATTTT
>NA|TRBJ1-1|NA|TRBV6-1
CASSENTGNTEAFF
TGTGCCAGCAGTGAAAATACAGGGAACACTGAAGCTTTCTTT
>NA|TRBJ1-2|NA|TRBV10-3
CAITQDKGGYTF
TGTGCCATCACCCAGGACAAGGGTGGCTACACCTTC
>NA|TRBJ2-7|NA|TRBV6-5
CASNSLGEGYEQYF
TGTGCCAGCAACTCACTCGGAGAAGGCTACGAGCAGTACTTC
>once|TRBJ2-1|NA|TRBV13
CASSLNYMEAGEQFF
TGTGCCAGCAGCTTAAATTATATGGAGGCGGGCGAGCAGTTCTTC
>few|TRBJ1-4|NA|TRBV7-9
CASSPSGRKLFF
TGTGCCAGCAGCCCGAGCGGCAGAAAACTGTTTTTT
>NA|TRBJ1-1|NA|TRBV18
CASSPTGGSVLMSTEAFF
TGTGCCAGCTCACCAACCGGGGGGTCGGTCTTGATGAGCACTGAAGCTTTCTTT
>NA|TRBJ2-3|TRBD1|TRBV9
CASSVQQGDRTDTQYF
TGTGCCAGCAGCGTACAACAGGGGGATCGCACAGATACGCAGTATTTT